These 24 T cell receptor beta chains were all obtained from the same sample, sequenced in a study of PD-L1 blockade in urothelial cancer. The method was immunoSEQ multiplex PCR; TCRdb's version includes in-frame clones alone and lacks a portion of them. The sample records tens of thousands of clones, roughly 84% being singletons. The time point: pretreatment peripheral blood. The sequenced sample was PBMCs, obtained around atezolizumab (anti-PD-L1) treatment. These receptors were collected from a woman aged 70-85 years with urothelial cancer.

This rearrangement joins TRBV5-4 to TRBJ1-2; 7 nucleotides line up with TRBD1. There are 15 residues in the CDR3. The germline V gene has CDR1 SGHNT and CDR2 YYREEE (reference sequence). The V segment lost 0 bases and the J segment 3 bases; nucleotides outside the gene matches: 5. The CDR3: CASSLGDSDYYGYTF. The CDR3 DNA follows: TGTGCCAGCAGCTTGGGGGACAGCGACTACTATGGCTACACCTTC.

V usage is TRBV5-6 and J usage is TRBJ2-7; perhaps TRBD1 as D (5 bases). This CDR3 is 13 amino acids long. Germline lookup yields CDR1 SGHDT and CDR2 YYEEEE. Trimming pared 3 bases from V and 8 bases from J, leaving 15 bases between. The CDR3 nucleotides are TGTGCCAGCAGCTCAGATCAGGGCGCGAAGCAGTACTTC. This gives the protein CASSSDQGAKQYF.

V is TRBV9 and J is TRBJ1-3; no definite D call. The CDR3 sequence is 14 residues long. Trimming stripped 1 base from V and 0 bases from J, with 5 bases between. Germline loops: CDR1 SGDLS, CDR2 YYNGEE. The chain's CDR3 is CASSVLDSGNTIYF. The DNA for the CDR3 is TGTGCCAGCAGCGTACTAGACTCTGGAAACACCATATATTTT.

This sequence joins TRBV11-2 and TRBJ1-1, with unresolved D. CDR1 and CDR2 from the germline V gene are SGHAT and FQNNGV. The CDR3 consists of 13 residues. The V gene lost 0 bases and the J gene lost 10 bases, with 12 bases spanning the gap. The CDR3 protein is CASSLDFPLRAFF. The DNA for the CDR3 is TGTGCCAGCAGCTTAGATTTCCCCCTACGAGCTTTCTTT. Based on the CDR3 plus reference TRBV11-2 and TRBJ1-1, the full variable domain is EAGVAQSPRYKIIEKRQSVAFWCNPISGHATLYWYQQILGQGPKLLIQFQNNGVVDDSQLPKDRFSAERLKGVDSTLKIQPAKLEDSAVYLCASSLDFPLRAFFGQGTRLTVV.

V gene TRBV19 combines with J gene TRBJ2-3, with no clear D. From germline, CDR1 is LNHDA and CDR2 SQIVND (reference sequence). CDR3 length equals 18 residues. V gave up 6 bases and J gave up 0 bases, with 22 bases separating them. CDR3 bases: TGTGCCAGTAGCCGCTCCGTGGTCGGGTCTACTAGCACAGATACGCAGTATTTT. Translating gives CASSRSVVGSTSTDTQYF.

The rearrangement joins TRBV28 to TRBJ2-5; D possibly corresponds to TRBD1 (7 bases). This CDR3 region has 16 residues. Germline assignment: CDR1 MDHEN and CDR2 SYDVKM. V lost 6 bases, J lost 4 bases, and 21 bases lay in between. The CDR3: CASSPIDRAGGETQYF. The CDR3 region has the DNA TGTGCCAGCAGCCCAATTGACAGGGCCGGGGGAGAGACCCAGTACTTC.

The J gene is TRBJ2-3, the V gene TRBV5-1; the match to TRBD2 covers 14 bases. The V and J ends lost 0 bases and 2 bases, in that order; junction bases with no gene match: 5. Germline V lookup: CDR1 SGHRS, CDR2 YFSETQ. The CDR3 consists of 18 residues. The CDR3 spells CASSLGLAGGPATDTQYF. The DNA for the CDR3 is TGCGCCAGCAGCTTGGGACTAGCGGGAGGGCCGGCCACAGATACGCAGTATTTT.

This chain links TRBV10-2 with TRBJ2-4, with 13 positions matching TRBD2. The length of the CDR3 is 20 residues. The germline V gene encodes CDR1 WSHSY and CDR2 SAAADI. V shed 3 bases, J shed 0 bases, and the junction held 11 bases outside the gene matches. The CDR3 region has the DNA TGCGCCAGCAGTGACCCCCGACTAGCGGGGGGACCCGCAGCCAAAAACATTCAGTACTTC. Translation: CASSDPRLAGGPAAKNIQYF.

This clone appeared once. This rearrangement joins TRBV11-2 to TRBJ1-4; no clear D. The germline gives CDR1 SGHAT, CDR2 FQNNGV. The CDR3 runs to 13 residues. V was shortened by 5 bases and J by 4 bases, with 8 bases between the two germline ends. The CDR3 protein is CASSGQINEKLFF. The DNA of the CDR3 is TGTGCCAGCAGCGGCCAAATTAATGAAAAACTGTTTTTT. The variable domain in full, completed from reference TRBV11-2 and TRBJ1-4, reads EAGVAQSPRYKIIEKRQSVAFWCNPISGHATLYWYQQILGQGPKLLIQFQNNGVVDDSQLPKDRFSAERLKGVDSTLKIQPAKLEDSAVYLCASSGQINEKLFFGSGTQLSVL.

V and J are TRBV6-5 and TRBJ1-2, with TRBD1 identical over 9 bases. V shed 2 bases and J 1 base; nucleotides not matched to a gene: 5. The CDR3 runs to 16 residues. Per the germline V gene, CDR1 is MNHEY and CDR2 is SVGAGI. Here the CDR3 reads CASSYRRTGVNYGYTF. In DNA form, the CDR3 reads TGTGCCAGCAGTTACCGTAGGACAGGGGTTAACTATGGCTACACCTTC.

The V call is TRBV5-6, the J call TRBJ1-1; D might be TRBD1 (5 bases). Germline V lookup: CDR1 SGHDT, CDR2 YYEEEE. Trimming took 0 bases from V and 0 from J, leaving 6 bases between them. There are 14 residues in the CDR3. Written as DNA, the CDR3 is TGTGCCAGCAGCTTGGGACAGATGAACACTGAAGCTTTCTTT. Translated, it gives CASSLGQMNTEAFF.

CDR3 coding DNA: TGTGCCAGCAGTTCCCCCACGGCCTACGAGCAGTACTTC. Protein product: CASSSPTAYEQYF. The chain employs TRBV28 and TRBJ2-7; D unclear. CDR3 length: 13 amino acids. Trimming stripped 4 bases from V and 2 bases from J, with 9 bases between. Germline assignment: CDR1 MDHEN and CDR2 SYDVKM.

The chain couples TRBV29-1 to TRBJ2-1, with 12 bases identical to TRBD1. V lost 7 bases and J lost 9; bases outside the gene matches: 7. CDR1 is SQVTM and CDR2 is ANQGSEA in the germline V gene. The CDR3 consists of 13 residues. The CDR3, as DNA: TGCAGCGCGGGACAGGGGGCCTTTGGTGAGCAGTTCTTC. This sequence encodes CSAGQGAFGEQFF.

The rearrangement links TRBV5-1 to TRBJ2-3, with TRBD2 identical over 7 bases. CDR1 and CDR2 (germline): SGHRS, YFSETQ. This CDR3 contains 15 residues. The ends lost 5 bases at V and 2 bases at J; junction bases unmatched: 8. The CDR3 sequence: CASRGGLFYTDTQYF. The CDR3 DNA sequence: TGCGCCAGCAGGGGAGGGCTATTTTACACAGATACGCAGTATTTT.

Remarks on this clone: Different DNA sequences within this sample yield the same CDR3. This chain's CDR3 is CASSSWGGLGTEAFF. The CDR3 DNA is TGCGCCAGCAGCTCCTGGGGGGGGCTGGGCACTGAAGCTTTCTTT. The genes are TRBV5-1 and TRBJ1-1; TRBD1 is a possible D gene (6 bases). This CDR3 comprises 15 residues. In germline, CDR1 is SGHRS, CDR2 YFSETQ. V was cut by 3 bases and J by 4 bases, with 16 bases left in between.

V and J are TRBV15 and TRBJ1-2; D possibly corresponds to TRBD1 (5 bases). The V gene lost 4 bases and the J gene lost 4 bases, with 10 bases spanning the gap. The CDR3 sequence is 13 residues long. Germline CDR1 is LNHNV and CDR2 is YYDKDF (reference sequence). DNA for the CDR3: TGTGCCACCAGCAATGACAGAATCTATGGCTACACCTTC. It specifies CATSNDRIYGYTF.

The CDR3 DNA sequence: TGTGCCAGCAGGGACCGCGGGGAGACCCAGTACTTC. Amino acid sequence: CASRDRGETQYF. The chain recombines TRBV2 with TRBJ2-5, with a possible D match to TRBD2 (5 bases). Germline V gives CDR1 SNHLY, CDR2 FYNNEI. The CDR3 contains 12 residues. V was cut by 6 bases and J by 5 bases, with 10 bases left in between. Full variable domain (rest looked up from reference TRBV2 and TRBJ2-5): EPEVTQTPSHQVTQMGQEVILRCVPISNHLYFYWYRQILGQKVEFLVSFYNNEISEKSEIFDDQFSVERPDGSNFTLKIRSTKLEDSAMYFCASRDRGETQYFGPGTRLLVL.

This clone was seen just once. The chain links TRBV10-2 to TRBJ2-7, with a possible D match to TRBD1 (5 bases). The CDR3 runs 15 residues. The V end was cut by 3 bases, the J end by 2 bases, with 14 bases between. In germline, CDR1 is WSHSY, CDR2 SAAADI. CDR3 residues: CASSEPQGTTYEQYF. The CDR3 DNA reads TGCGCCAGCAGTGAACCCCAGGGAACTACCTACGAGCAGTACTTC.

J is TRBJ2-1 and V is TRBV29-1, with 7 bases aligning to TRBD2. CDR1 SQVTM and CDR2 ANQGSEA come from the germline V gene. The CDR3 has 16 amino acids. V dropped 4 bases and J dropped 3; count of bases not matched to a gene: 12. CDR3 in amino acids: CSVAQSMGGDYNEQFF. For the CDR3, the DNA is TGCAGCGTTGCCCAGAGTATGGGGGGGGACTACAATGAGCAGTTCTTC.

The chain employs TRBV19 and TRBJ1-6; D unclear. V gave up 2 bases and J gave up 3 bases, with 11 bases separating them. CDR3 length: 16 residues. Germline-derived CDR1 and CDR2 are LNHDA and SQIVND (reference sequence). The CDR3 nucleotides are TGTGCCAGTAGTATATCCGCGGGATTCTATAATTCACCCCTCCACTTT. Protein: CASSISAGFYNSPLHF.

The chain has TRBV6-1 and TRBJ2-7, with D perhaps matching TRBD1 (6 bases). Trimming stripped 6 bases from V and 6 bases from J, with 18 bases between. Germline CDR1 reads MNHNS; CDR2 reads SASEGT. CDR3 length: 14 residues. The CDR3 region has the DNA TGTGCCAGCAGACTCCAGGGGAGAACGCCCGAGCAGTACTTC. Amino acids: CASRLQGRTPEQYF.

This chain connects TRBV4-1 to TRBJ1-5, with unresolved D. There are 14 residues in the CDR3. Germline-derived CDR1 and CDR2 are MGHRA and YSYEKL. Trimming shortened V by 3 bases and J by 4 bases, and 10 bases separated the two germline ends. CDR3 nucleotide sequence: TGCGCCAGCAGCCACCACCGAGGGAATCAGCCCCAGCATTTT. Its translation is CASSHHRGNQPQHF.

The chain carries TRBV10-1 and TRBJ2-3; 11 nucleotides match TRBD2. Germline V gives CDR1 WNHNN, CDR2 SYGVQD (reference sequence). Trimming took 4 bases from V and 1 from J; bases not matched to a gene: 4. The CDR3 contains 16 residues. CDR3 nucleotide sequence: TGCGCCAGCAGTGGGGGGACTAGCGGCGGCACAGATACGCAGTATTTT. Translated: CASSGGTSGGTDTQYF.

This rearrangement joins TRBV19 to TRBJ2-5; 10 positions match TRBD1. V was pared by 5 bases and J by 4 bases, with 16 bases of the junction left unmatched. The germline V gene has CDR1 LNHDA and CDR2 SQIVND (reference sequence). This CDR3 region has 18 residues. CDR3 nucleotide sequence: TGTGCCAGTAGTCCAATACTTATACCGGGACAGGGGTCAGAGACCCAGTACTTC. Protein sequence: CASSPILIPGQGSETQYF.